These 13 T cell receptor beta chains share one sample of origin, sequenced in a study of shared clonotypes between healthy human individuals. Using immunoSEQ multiplex PCR, the repertoire was profiled, and TCRdb retains in-frame clones only, with some absent. This sample has about 460,000 clones, with approximately 77% found just once. Source material: PBMCs. All receptors derive from a woman aged 40 to 49 in good health. Some clones in this sample may be carry-over from other donors' samples.

This clone was counted between two and nine times. The rearrangement joins TRBV6-1 to TRBJ2-2; 11 nucleotides line up with TRBD2. Per the germline V gene, CDR1 is MNHNS and CDR2 is SASEGT. V gave up 4 bases and J gave up 7 bases; unmatched junction bases: 8. This CDR3 is 16 amino acids long. CDR3 protein: CASSARLAGTVGELFF. The DNA for the CDR3 is TGTGCCAGCAGTGCCCGACTAGCGGGGACGGTCGGGGAGCTGTTTTTT.

The chain joins TRBV15 to TRBJ2-7; the match to TRBD1 covers 8 bases. V was pared by 1 base and J by 3 bases, with 5 bases of the junction left unmatched. The CDR3 totals 15 residues. Germline V gives CDR1 LNHNV, CDR2 YYDKDF (reference sequence). In nucleotides, the CDR3 is TGTGCCACCAGCAGAGCGCGGACAGGGCTCTACGAGCAGTACTTC. Translation gives CATSRARTGLYEQYF.

This sequence joins TRBV5-4 and TRBJ2-5; tentatively, D is TRBD1 (5 bases). CDR1 SGHNT and CDR2 YYREEE come from the germline V gene (reference sequence). This CDR3 spans 13 amino acids. Trimming took off 0 bases at V and 4 bases at J, with 7 bases between the two ends. CDR3 in amino acids: CASSLGQIETQYF. Here the CDR3 DNA reads TGTGCCAGCAGCTTGGGACAGATAGAGACCCAGTACTTC. Full variable domain (rest looked up from reference TRBV5-4 and TRBJ2-5): ETGVTQSPTHLIKTRGQQVTLRCSSQSGHNTVSWYQQALGQGPQFIFQYYREEENGRGNFPPRFSGLQFPNYSSELNVNALELDDSALYLCASSLGQIETQYFGPGTRLLVL.

The genes are TRBV18 and TRBJ2-1; 12 bases map to TRBD2. V lost 3 bases, J lost 1 base, and 10 bases stayed unmatched. Germline CDR1 reads KGHSH; CDR2 reads LQKENI. CDR3 length: 19 residues. As DNA, the CDR3 is TGTGCCAGCTCACCTGCTACTAGCGGGAGGCACCCGTCCTACAATGAGCAGTTCTTC. It codes for CASSPATSGRHPSYNEQFF.

The rearrangement joins TRBV13 to TRBJ1-2, with no clear D. Germline CDR1 is PRHDT and CDR2 is FYEKMQ (reference sequence). This CDR3 contains 13 residues. V was shortened by 2 bases and J by 4 bases, with 8 bases between the two germline ends. The CDR3 DNA sequence: TGTGCCAGCAGCTTAAGGTCAGTCTATGGCTACACCTTC. Encoded protein: CASSLRSVYGYTF.

The chain recombines TRBV21-1 with TRBJ1-1. TRBV21-1 is a pseudogene. There are 13 residues in the CDR3. The chain's CDR3 is CAMDGRKNTEAFF. DNA of the CDR3: TGTGCCATGGACGGACGGAAGAACACTGAAGCTTTCTTT.

The rearrangement links TRBV5-1 to TRBJ2-3, with TRBD2 identical over 8 bases. The CDR3 totals 15 residues. The V and J ends lost 5 bases and 6 bases, in that order; junction bases with no gene match: 11. The germline V gene encodes CDR1 SGHRS and CDR2 YFSETQ. CDR3 amino acids: CASSSSGSPSDTQYF. The DNA for the CDR3 is TGCGCCAGCAGTTCAAGCGGGAGTCCAAGCGATACGCAGTATTTT.

V is TRBV4-3 and J is TRBJ2-1; 7 nucleotides match TRBD2. Germline values: CDR1 LGHNA, CDR2 YSLEER. The CDR3 extends over 14 amino acids. After removal of 1 base from V and 6 bases from J, the junction contained 3 bases not matched to a gene. The CDR3 sequence: CASSQGLATNEQFF. Here the CDR3 DNA reads TGCGCCAGCAGCCAAGGACTAGCCACCAATGAGCAGTTCTTC.

About this clone itself: Distinct nucleotide sequences in the sample also encode this CDR3. CDR3 DNA sequence: TGTGCCAGCAGCACCGCCGGGACAGGGCCTTACGAGCAGTACTTC. This codes for CASSTAGTGPYEQYF. The chain uses TRBV7-2 and TRBJ2-7; 9 nucleotides agree with TRBD1. Trimming at V came to 5 bases and at J to 4 bases, leaving 9 bases not matched to a gene. The CDR3 loop spans 15 amino acids. Germline lookup yields CDR1 SGHTA and CDR2 FQGNSA.

The chain combines TRBV2 with TRBJ2-7; no clear D. This CDR3 comprises 13 residues. Germline CDR1 SNHLY, CDR2 FYNNEI. The ends were cut back, 8 bases at V and 0 bases at J, with 11 bases in the middle. CDR3 in amino acids: CASGRSVSYEQYF. The DNA of the CDR3 is TGTGCCAGCGGCCGGTCTGTCTCCTACGAGCAGTACTTC.

This chain links TRBV7-8 with TRBJ2-5; maybe TRBD1 (6 bases). V lost 5 bases and J lost 0, with 10 bases in between. The CDR3 loop spans 14 amino acids. CDR1 is SGHVS and CDR2 is FQNEAQ in the germline V gene. CDR3 amino acids: CASSQGQHQETQYF. CDR3 nucleotide sequence: TGTGCCAGCAGCCAGGGACAACACCAAGAGACCCAGTACTTC.

The chain joins TRBV5-4 to TRBJ2-5, with 8 bases aligning to TRBD1. Germline CDR1 is SGHNT and CDR2 is YYREEE (reference sequence). This CDR3 region has 13 residues. V gave up 2 bases and J gave up 5 bases; unmatched junction bases: 2. The CDR3 coding sequence is TGTGCCAGCAGCTTTCAGGGGGCTGAGACCCAGTACTTC. This codes for CASSFQGAETQYF.

The chain couples TRBV25-1 to TRBJ2-3, with 14 bases matching TRBD2. This CDR3 region has 17 residues. Trimming took 1 base from V and 4 from J; bases not matched to a gene: 4. In germline, CDR1 is MGHDK, CDR2 SYGVNS. The CDR3: CASSELGLAGVPDTQYF. CDR3 DNA: TGTGCCAGCAGTGAATTGGGACTAGCGGGAGTGCCAGATACGCAGTATTTT.